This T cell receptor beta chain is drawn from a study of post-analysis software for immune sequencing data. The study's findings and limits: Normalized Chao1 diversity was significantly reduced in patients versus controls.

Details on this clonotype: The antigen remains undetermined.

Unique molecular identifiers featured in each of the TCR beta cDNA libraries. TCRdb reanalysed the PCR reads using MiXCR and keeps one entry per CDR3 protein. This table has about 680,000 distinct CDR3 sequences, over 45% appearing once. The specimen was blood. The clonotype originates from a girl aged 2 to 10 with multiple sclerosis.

CDR3 sequence reads: CASSVGWGAGYEQYF. CDR3 nucleotide sequence: TGTGCCAGCAGCGTAGGTTGGGGGGCAGGGTACGAGCAGTACTTC. The chain has TRBV9 and TRBJ2-5; D tentatively reads TRBD1 or TRBD2 (6 bases each). The J call may be mistaken, given a closer DNA end match to TRBJ2-7. CDR1 is SGDLS, CDR2 YYNGEE, per germline. This CDR3 region has 15 residues.